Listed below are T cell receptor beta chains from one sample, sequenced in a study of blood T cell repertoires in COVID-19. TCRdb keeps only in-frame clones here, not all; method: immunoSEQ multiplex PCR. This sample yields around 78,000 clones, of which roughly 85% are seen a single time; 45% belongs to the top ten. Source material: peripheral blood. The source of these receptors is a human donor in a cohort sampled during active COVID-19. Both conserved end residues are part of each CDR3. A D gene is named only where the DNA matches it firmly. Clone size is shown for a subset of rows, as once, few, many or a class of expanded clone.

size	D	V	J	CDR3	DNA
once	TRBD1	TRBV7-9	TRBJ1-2	CASSPRGQDYGYTF	TGTGCCAGCAGCCCCAGGGGACAGGACTATGGCTACACCTTC
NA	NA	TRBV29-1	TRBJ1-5	CSVEATVLPQPQHF	TGCAGCGTTGAAGCCACAGTACTTCCCCAGCCCCAGCATTTT
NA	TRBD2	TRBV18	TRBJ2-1	CASSPKSGSYEQFF	TGTGCCAGCTCACCTAAGAGCGGGAGCTATGAGCAGTTCTTC
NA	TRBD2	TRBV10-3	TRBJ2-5	CAISDVSGSQETQYF	TGTGCCATCAGTGACGTTAGCGGGTCCCAAGAGACCCAGTACTTC
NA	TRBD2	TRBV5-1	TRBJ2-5	CASSFGLAGGQETQYF	TGCGCCAGCAGTTTCGGATTAGCGGGGGGACAAGAGACCCAGTACTTC
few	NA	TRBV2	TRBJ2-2	CASSEALLLAGGELFF	TGTGCCAGCAGTGAAGCGCTTTTACTAGCTGGGGGGGAGCTGTTTTTT
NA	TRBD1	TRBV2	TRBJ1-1	CASIGPRGLRNTEAFF	TGTGCCAGCATAGGTCCCAGGGGGCTTCGGAACACTGAAGCTTTCTTT
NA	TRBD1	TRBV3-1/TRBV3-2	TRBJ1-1	CASSQRTGTGRWNTEAFF	TGTGCCAGCAGCCAACGAACCGGGACAGGGCGGTGGAACACTGAAGCTTTCTTT
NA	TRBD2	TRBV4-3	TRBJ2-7	CASSRGTSSSYEQYF	TGCGCCAGCAGCCGAGGGACTAGTTCTTCCTACGAGCAGTACTTC
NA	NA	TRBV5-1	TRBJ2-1	CASSKTDYNEQFF	TGCGCCAGCAGCAAGACAGACTACAATGAGCAGTTCTTC
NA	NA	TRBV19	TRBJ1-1	CASSIETEAFF	TGTGCCAGTAGTATTGAGACTGAAGCTTTCTTT
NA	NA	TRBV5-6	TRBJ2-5	CASSLVSGGYQETQYF	TGTGCCAGCAGCTTGGTTAGCGGAGGATACCAAGAGACCCAGTACTTC
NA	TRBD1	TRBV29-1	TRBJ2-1	CSVAGGYNEQFF	TGCAGCGTTGCAGGGGGCTACAATGAGCAGTTCTTC
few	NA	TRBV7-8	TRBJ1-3	CASSLSFRGGNTIYF	TGTGCCAGCAGCTTAAGCTTCCGCGGTGGAAACACCATATATTTT
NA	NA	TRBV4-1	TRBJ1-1	CASSDNTRTFNTEAFF	TGCGCCAGCAGCGACAACACCAGGACATTTAACACTGAAGCTTTCTTT
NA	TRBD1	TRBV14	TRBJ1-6	CASSQGRGTGYNSPLHF	TGTGCCAGCAGCCAAGGCAGGGGGACCGGATATAATTCACCCCTCCACTTT
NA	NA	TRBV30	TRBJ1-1	CAWGAGKRTEAFF	TGTGCCTGGGGCGCAGGGAAGAGAACTGAAGCTTTCTTT
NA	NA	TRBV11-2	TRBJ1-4	CASSLTGRKVEEKLFF	TGTGCCAGCAGCTTAACGGGAAGAAAAGTTGAGGAAAAACTGTTTTTT
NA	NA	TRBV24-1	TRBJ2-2	CATSDTGPQGHTGELFF	TGTGCCACCAGTGACACCGGCCCCCAGGGCCACACCGGGGAGCTGTTTTTT
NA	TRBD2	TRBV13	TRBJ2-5	CASRLGSGGAETQYF	TGTGCCAGCAGACTCGGTAGCGGGGGGGCGGAGACCCAGTACTTC
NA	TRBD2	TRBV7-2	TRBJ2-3	CASRLSADLAGADTQYF	TGTGCCAGCAGACTATCTGCCGATCTAGCGGGGGCAGATACGCAGTATTTT
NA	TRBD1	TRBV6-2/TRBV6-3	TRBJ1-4	CASSFTGGREKLFF	TGTGCCAGCAGTTTTACAGGGGGGCGTGAAAAACTGTTTTTT
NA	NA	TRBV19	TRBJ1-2	CASRRTENYGYTF	TGTGCCAGTAGGAGGACAGAGAACTATGGCTACACCTTC
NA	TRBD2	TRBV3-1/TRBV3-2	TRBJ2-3	CASSLPGTSGTDTQYF	TGTGCCAGCAGCCTACCCGGGACTAGCGGCACAGATACGCAGTATTTT
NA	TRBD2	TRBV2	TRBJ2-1	CASRVLAGDYNEQFF	TGTGCCAGCAGGGTACTAGCGGGAGATTACAATGAGCAGTTCTTC
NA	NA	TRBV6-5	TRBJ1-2	CASTWTAQYGYTF	TGTGCCAGCACCTGGACAGCCCAATATGGCTACACCTTC
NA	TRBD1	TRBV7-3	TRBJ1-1	CASSLLGQANTEAFF	TGTGCCAGCAGCTTACTGGGACAGGCGAACACTGAAGCTTTCTTT
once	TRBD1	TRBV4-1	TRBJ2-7	CASRPTGQSSYEQYF	TGCGCCAGCAGACCGACGGGACAGAGCTCCTACGAGCAGTACTTC
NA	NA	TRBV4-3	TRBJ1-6	CASSQGAGIVGSPLHF	TGCGCCAGCAGCCAAGGTGCAGGGATCGTCGGGTCACCCCTCCACTTT
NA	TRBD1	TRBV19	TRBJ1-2	CASSPGQGLGYTF	TGTGCCAGTAGTCCAGGACAGGGCCTTGGCTACACCTTC
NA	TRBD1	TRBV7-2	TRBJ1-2	CASRLQGPAGYGYTF	TGTGCCAGCAGACTACAGGGGCCTGCGGGATATGGCTACACCTTC
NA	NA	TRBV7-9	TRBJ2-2	CASSLGVGELFF	TGTGCCAGCAGCCTCGGAGTCGGGGAGCTGTTTTTT
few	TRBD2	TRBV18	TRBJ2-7	CASSPPGLAYEQYF	TGTGCCAGCTCACCACCGGGACTAGCCTACGAGCAGTACTTC
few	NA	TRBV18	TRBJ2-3	CASSPPSSSDTQYF	TGTGCCAGCTCACCACCATCCTCGTCAGATACGCAGTATTTT
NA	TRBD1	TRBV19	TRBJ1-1	CASSISGRTGSTEAFF	TGTGCCAGTAGTATAAGTGGGAGGACAGGGTCCACTGAAGCTTTCTTT
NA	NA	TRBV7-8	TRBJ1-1	CASSFASTEAFF	TGTGCCAGCAGCTTCGCCAGCACTGAAGCTTTCTTT
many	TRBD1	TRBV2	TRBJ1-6	CASSQGQGGRSPLHF	TGTGCCAGCAGCCAGGGACAGGGGGGGCGTTCACCCCTCCACTTT
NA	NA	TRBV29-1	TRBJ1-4	CSVEWAEALFF	TGCAGCGTTGAATGGGCAGAAGCACTGTTTTTT
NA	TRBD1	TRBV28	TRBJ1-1	CASSLGTGGQNTEAFF	TGTGCCAGCAGTCTTGGGACAGGGGGCCAGAACACTGAAGCTTTCTTT
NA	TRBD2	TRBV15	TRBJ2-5	CATSRPSGRAGQTQYF	TGTGCCACCAGCAGACCTAGCGGGAGGGCCGGACAGACCCAGTACTTC
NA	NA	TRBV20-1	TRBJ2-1	CSARFVNEQFF	TGCAGTGCTAGATTCGTCAATGAGCAGTTCTTC
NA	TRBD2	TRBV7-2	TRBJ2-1	CASSNRGGGSSYNEQFF	TGTGCCAGCAGCAACCGCGGGGGGGGGAGCTCCTACAATGAGCAGTTCTTC
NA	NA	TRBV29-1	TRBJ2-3	CSVDSGTQYF	TGCAGCGTTGATAGTGGTACGCAGTATTTT
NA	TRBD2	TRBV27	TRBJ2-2	CASSLGTSGGSTGELFF	TGTGCCAGCAGTTTAGGGACTAGCGGGGGATCCACCGGGGAGCTGTTTTTT
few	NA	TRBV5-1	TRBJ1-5	CASTPKHF	TGCGCCAGCACCCCCAAGCATTTT
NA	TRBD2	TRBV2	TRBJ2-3	CASRKGIAGSSQYF	TGTGCCAGCAGGAAGGGGATAGCGGGAAGTTCGCAGTATTTT